A selection of T cell receptor beta chains follows, all from one sample in a study of PD-1 blockade in classical Hodgkin lymphoma. Libraries were prepared by immunoSEQ multiplex PCR; TCRdb keeps only in-frame clonotypes and omits some of them. The top ten clones hold around two fifths of a sample with roughly 11,000 clones, 84% of them seen once. Sequenced here: CD8+ T cells from blood, sampled at baseline. Receptors originate from a human donor with classical Hodgkin lymphoma. Each CDR3 is given without its conserved first and last residue.

J: TRBJ2-7
V: TRBV6-6
CDR3: ASTGQLYEQY

J: TRBJ2-3
V: TRBV7-9
CDR3: ASSSSGVNTDTQY

J: TRBJ2-3
V: TRBV5-4
CDR3: ASLPSPGGTDTQY

J: TRBJ2-1
V: TRBV6-1
CDR3: ASSESAGGGYNEQF

J: TRBJ2-7
V: TRBV15
CDR3: ATSRGVETYEQY

J: TRBJ2-3
V: TRBV10-3
CDR3: AISAEGGRTTDTQY

J: TRBJ2-7
V: TRBV4-1
CDR3: ASSQDSKGTRVAQQY

J: TRBJ1-2
V: TRBV28
CDR3: ASRLRVFGGYT

J: TRBJ1-5
V: TRBV7-8
CDR3: ASSKDRGPSQPQH

J: TRBJ2-2
V: TRBV23-1
CDR3: ASSPRRPSGELF

J: TRBJ2-1
V: TRBV7-8
CDR3: ASSLGPDQNYNEQF

J: TRBJ2-3
V: TRBV9
CDR3: ASSVGARGSTGTQY

J: TRBJ1-1
V: TRBV6-5
CDR3: ASSLEEDTEAF

J: TRBJ1-2
V: TRBV7-9
CDR3: ASSSVGGLGYGYT

J: TRBJ2-3
V: TRBV11-2
CDR3: ASSLDGQGTRTQY

J: TRBJ2-7
V: TRBV7-2
CDR3: ASSFGGLYEQY

J: TRBJ2-1
V: TRBV10-2
CDR3: ASSEGQGYNEQF

J: TRBJ2-5
V: TRBV15
CDR3: ATSGDREVGETQY

J: TRBJ2-1
V: TRBV1
CDR3: TSSHQDPSGRARDNEQF

J: TRBJ1-1
V: TRBV19
CDR3: ASSISTGRALGAF

J: TRBJ1-1
V: TRBV6-5
CDR3: ASSYSETGTNTEAF

J: TRBJ1-1
V: TRBV28
CDR3: ASSSRTGGSAF